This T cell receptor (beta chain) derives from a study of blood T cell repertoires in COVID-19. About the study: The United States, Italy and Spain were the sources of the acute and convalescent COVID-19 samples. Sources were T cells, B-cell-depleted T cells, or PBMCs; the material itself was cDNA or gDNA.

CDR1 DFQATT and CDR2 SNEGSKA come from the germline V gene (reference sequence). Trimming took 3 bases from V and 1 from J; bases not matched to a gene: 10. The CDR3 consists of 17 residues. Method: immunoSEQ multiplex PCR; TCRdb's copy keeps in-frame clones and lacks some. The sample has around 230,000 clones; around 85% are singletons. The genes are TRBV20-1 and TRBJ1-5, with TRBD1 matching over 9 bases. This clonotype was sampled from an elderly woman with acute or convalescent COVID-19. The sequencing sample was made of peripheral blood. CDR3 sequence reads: CSASYPRTGESNQPQHF. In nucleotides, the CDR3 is TGCAGTGCTAGTTACCCTCGGACAGGGGAAAGCAATCAGCCCCAGCATTTT.